The clone carrying this T cell receptor (beta chain) was seen a single time. Its target is unknown. The data stem from a study of T cell repertoires in cytomegalovirus infection. Study conclusions and caveats: The study found HLA-C-restricted CMV-specific TCR beta clonotypes dominating the ex vivo response.

TCRdb re-analysed the reads in MiXCR, keeping a single row per CDR3 protein. The repertoire has over 250,000 distinct CDR3 sequences, roughly a fifth of them found once; the top ten carry roughly a fifth. From germline, CDR1 is SQVTM and CDR2 ANQGSEA. The ends lost 7 bases at V and 4 bases at J; junction bases unmatched: 16. The CDR3 is 15 residues long. Here the sequenced sample was cultured PBMCs, taken from culture after CMV antigen stimulation. The sequence was obtained from a human donor in good health (CMV status not recorded). Some clones in this sample may be carry-over from other donors' samples. The rearrangement links TRBV29-1 to TRBJ2-7, with TRBD2 identical over 7 bases. CDR3 in amino acids: CSARGGRASEYEQYF. The DNA for the CDR3 is TGCAGCGCCCGTGGTGGGAGGGCCTCGGAATACGAGCAGTACTTC.